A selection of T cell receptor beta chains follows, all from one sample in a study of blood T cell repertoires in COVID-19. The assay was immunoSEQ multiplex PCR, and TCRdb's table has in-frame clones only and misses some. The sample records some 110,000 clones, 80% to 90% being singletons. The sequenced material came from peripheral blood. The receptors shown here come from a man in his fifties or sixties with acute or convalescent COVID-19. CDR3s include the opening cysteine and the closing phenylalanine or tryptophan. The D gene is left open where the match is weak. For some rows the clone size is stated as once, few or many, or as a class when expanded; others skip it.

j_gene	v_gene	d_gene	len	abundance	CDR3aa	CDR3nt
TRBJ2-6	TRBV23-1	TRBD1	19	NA	CASSQRGQGGHSGANVLTF	TGCGCCAGCAGTCAACGCGGACAGGGGGGACACTCTGGGGCCAACGTCCTGACTTTC
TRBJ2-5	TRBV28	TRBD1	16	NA	CASSPGDRLGGETQYF	TGTGCCAGCAGTCCGGGGGACAGGCTCGGAGGGGAGACCCAGTACTTC
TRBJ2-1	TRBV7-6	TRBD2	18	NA	CASSPRGLAGRLYNEQFF	TGTGCCAGCAGCCCTAGAGGGCTAGCGGGACGTTTATACAATGAGCAGTTCTTC
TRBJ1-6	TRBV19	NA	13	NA	CASREGKEAPLHF	TGTGCCAGTAGGGAAGGGAAGGAGGCACCCCTCCACTTT
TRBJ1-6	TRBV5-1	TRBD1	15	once	CASSLVQGANSPLHF	TGCGCCAGCAGCCTGGTTCAGGGGGCGAATTCACCCCTCCACTTT
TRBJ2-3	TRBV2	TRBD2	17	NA	CASRDRTSGRPVDTQYF	TGTGCCAGCAGGGACAGGACTAGCGGGAGGCCCGTGGATACGCAGTATTTT
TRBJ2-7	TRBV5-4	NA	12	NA	CASSSGSYEQYF	TGTGCCAGCAGTTCGGGTTCCTACGAGCAGTACTTC
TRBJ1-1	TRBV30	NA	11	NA	CAWSALTEAFF	TGTGCCTGGAGTGCTTTAACTGAAGCTTTCTTT
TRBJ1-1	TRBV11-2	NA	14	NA	CASSLGGGRGEAFF	TGTGCCAGCAGCTTGGGAGGGGGGCGCGGTGAAGCTTTCTTT
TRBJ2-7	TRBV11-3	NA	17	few	CASSLGRVGGSSDEQYF	TGTGCCAGCAGCTTAGGAAGGGTTGGTGGGAGTAGTGACGAGCAGTACTTC
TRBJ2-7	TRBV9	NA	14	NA	CASSVDGRSYEQYF	TGTGCCAGCAGCGTAGACGGGAGATCCTACGAGCAGTACTTC
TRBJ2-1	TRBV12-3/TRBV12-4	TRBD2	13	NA	CASSGLGTGPLFF	TGTGCCAGCAGTGGACTAGGGACCGGGCCATTGTTCTTC
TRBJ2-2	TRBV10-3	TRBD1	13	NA	CANAQGASGELFF	TGTGCCAACGCACAGGGGGCCTCCGGGGAGCTGTTTTTT
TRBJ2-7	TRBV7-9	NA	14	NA	CASSLAGRPLAQYF	TGTGCCAGCAGCTTAGCGGGCAGGCCTTTGGCGCAGTACTTC
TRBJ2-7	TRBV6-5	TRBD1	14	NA	CASTTGGPPYEQYF	TGTGCCAGCACTACAGGGGGACCCCCCTACGAGCAGTACTTC
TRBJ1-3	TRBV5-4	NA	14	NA	CASRIQGSGNTIYF	TGTGCCAGCAGGATACAGGGCTCTGGAAACACCATATATTTT
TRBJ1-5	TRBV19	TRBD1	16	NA	CASSPSGTGVLEPQHF	TGTGCCAGTAGTCCATCCGGGACAGGGGTTTTGGAGCCCCAGCATTTT
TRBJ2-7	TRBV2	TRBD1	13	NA	CASQGDRAYEQYF	TGTGCCAGCCAGGGGGACAGGGCCTACGAGCAGTACTTC
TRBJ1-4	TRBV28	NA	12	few	CASSFFRRELFF	TGTGCCAGCAGTTTCTTTAGGAGGGAACTGTTTTTT
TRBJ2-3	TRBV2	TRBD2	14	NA	CASSPSGRADTQYF	TGTGCCAGCAGTCCGAGCGGGAGGGCAGATACGCAGTATTTT
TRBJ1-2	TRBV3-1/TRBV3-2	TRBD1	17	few	CASSQSPIRDRVVGYTF	TGTGCCAGCAGCCAAAGCCCCATCCGGGACAGGGTAGTTGGCTACACCTTC
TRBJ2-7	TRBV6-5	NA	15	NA	CASNRLGGGGDEQYF	TGTGCCAGCAACCGTCTCGGAGGGGGGGGCGACGAGCAGTACTTC
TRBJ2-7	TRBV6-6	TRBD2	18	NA	CASSPRKGTSGPSYEQYF	TGTGCCAGCAGTCCCCGGAAAGGGACTAGCGGCCCCTCCTACGAGCAGTACTTC